Listed below are T cell receptor beta chains from one sample, sequenced in a study of blood T cell repertoires in COVID-19. This table comes from immunoSEQ multiplex PCR, and its TCRdb copy is limited to in-frame clones, with some not included. The repertoire consists of 24,000 or so clones, with around nine tenths occurring once and the leading ten covering 13%. The material sequenced was peripheral blood. The receptor source for this set is a human donor in a cohort sampled during active COVID-19. The donor label of this sample is uncertain. Each CDR3 is given with its conserved first and last residue. Each record gives: clone size, V gene, J gene, D gene, CDR3 DNA, CDR3 protein. A D gene is named only where the DNA matches it firmly. The size entry is marked missing in some rows and otherwise reads once, few, many or a size class.

size: -
V: TRBV7-9
J: TRBJ2-7
D: TRBD1
DNA: TGTGCCAGCAGCCGGGGACAGGGGTCCCCCTACGAGCAGTACTTC
CDR3: CASSRGQGSPYEQYF

size: -
V: TRBV5-1
J: TRBJ2-2
D: TRBD2
DNA: TGCGCCAGCAGCTTCAGCGGGGGGGCCGGGGAGCTGTTTTTT
CDR3: CASSFSGGAGELFF

size: -
V: TRBV3-1/TRBV3-2
J: TRBJ2-3
D: -
DNA: TGTGCCAGCAGCGGCCCCGGGGGGACAGGAGGGGATACGCAGTATTTT
CDR3: CASSGPGGTGGDTQYF

size: -
V: TRBV3-1/TRBV3-2
J: TRBJ1-6
D: TRBD1
DNA: TGTGCCAGCAGCCAAGCGGGACAGGGGGGAAATTCACCCCTCCACTTT
CDR3: CASSQAGQGGNSPLHF

size: -
V: TRBV12-3/TRBV12-4
J: TRBJ1-2
D: -
DNA: TGTGCCACGCAGCGGGGGTATGGCTACACCTTC
CDR3: CATQRGYGYTF

size: -
V: TRBV7-2
J: TRBJ2-1
D: -
DNA: TGTGCCAGCAGCTTAGAACCCAGGGACAATGAGCAGTTCTTC
CDR3: CASSLEPRDNEQFF

size: few
V: TRBV16
J: TRBJ1-5
D: -
DNA: TGTGCCAGCAGCCAATCGGCCAATCAGCCCCAGCATTTT
CDR3: CASSQSANQPQHF

size: -
V: TRBV18
J: TRBJ2-1
D: TRBD2
DNA: TGTGCCAGCTCACCTGCCCCGGGGGGGGGCTACAATGAGCAGTTCTTC
CDR3: CASSPAPGGGYNEQFF

size: -
V: TRBV6-5
J: TRBJ1-2
D: TRBD1
DNA: TGTGCCAGCACTTTAACGACAGGGGATAACTATGGCTACACCTTC
CDR3: CASTLTTGDNYGYTF

size: -
V: TRBV4-3
J: TRBJ2-7
D: -
DNA: TGCGCCAGCAGCCAATCTCTAAGCTCCTACGAGCAGTACTTC
CDR3: CASSQSLSSYEQYF

size: -
V: TRBV5-1
J: TRBJ2-5
D: -
DNA: TGCGCCAGCAGCTCTGGCGGGTACCAAGAGACCCAGTACTTC
CDR3: CASSSGGYQETQYF

size: -
V: TRBV19
J: TRBJ2-4
D: -
DNA: TGTGCCAGTAGCCCGCCGGGTAAAAACATTCAGTACTTC
CDR3: CASSPPGKNIQYF

size: -
V: TRBV19
J: TRBJ1-5
D: -
DNA: TGTGCCAGTAGGAGGGAGGGCAATCAGCCCCAGCATTTT
CDR3: CASRREGNQPQHF

size: -
V: TRBV27
J: TRBJ2-7
D: TRBD2
DNA: TGTGCCAGCAGTTTAACGGCGGGGGGCTCCTACGAGCAGTACTTC
CDR3: CASSLTAGGSYEQYF

size: once
V: TRBV28
J: TRBJ2-3
D: -
DNA: TGTGCCAGCAGCACGGGCCCGGGGGATACGCAGTATTTT
CDR3: CASSTGPGDTQYF

size: -
V: TRBV12-3/TRBV12-4
J: TRBJ1-5
D: -
DNA: TGTGCCAGCAGATCGTCGCGGCCGCCCCAGCATTTT
CDR3: CASRSSRPPQHF

size: -
V: TRBV5-1
J: TRBJ2-1
D: -
DNA: TGCGCCAGCAGCTTCGGGGGGCTGGGCAATGAGCAGTTCTTC
CDR3: CASSFGGLGNEQFF

size: -
V: TRBV5-8
J: TRBJ2-1
D: TRBD1
DNA: TGTGCCAGCAGCGGGGGACAGGGGGAGTACAATGAGCAGTTCTTC
CDR3: CASSGGQGEYNEQFF

size: -
V: TRBV5-4
J: TRBJ1-2
D: -
DNA: TGTGCCAGCAGCTTGCCAGGGGACTATGGCTACACCTTC
CDR3: CASSLPGDYGYTF

size: -
V: TRBV6-5
J: TRBJ2-7
D: TRBD1
DNA: TGTGCCAGCAACCGGGACAGGGGGATCCACGAGCAGTACTTC
CDR3: CASNRDRGIHEQYF

size: -
V: TRBV6-1
J: TRBJ2-7
D: TRBD1
DNA: TGTGCCAGCAGTGAGGACAGGGGGCGGTACGAGCAGTACTTC
CDR3: CASSEDRGRYEQYF

size: -
V: TRBV5-5
J: TRBJ2-2
D: -
DNA: TGTGCCAGCAGCTTGAGTGGGAGAGACACCGGGGAGCTGTTTTTT
CDR3: CASSLSGRDTGELFF

size: -
V: TRBV6-5
J: TRBJ1-5
D: -
DNA: TGTGCCAGCAGTTACGGGGCAGGGGCTCAGCCCCAGCATTTT
CDR3: CASSYGAGAQPQHF

size: once
V: TRBV20-1
J: TRBJ2-7
D: -
DNA: TGCAGTGCGAGTGGTCTCCTAGCGCCCTACGAGCAGTACTTC
CDR3: CSASGLLAPYEQYF

size: -
V: TRBV7-8
J: TRBJ2-2
D: TRBD1
DNA: TGTGCCAGCAGCGCCCGGGACAGGGGCAGCACCGGGGAGCTGTTTTTT
CDR3: CASSARDRGSTGELFF

size: -
V: TRBV7-2
J: TRBJ2-2
D: -
DNA: TGTGCCAGCAGCCCACCCGGTCGGAACACCGGGGAGCTGTTTTTT
CDR3: CASSPPGRNTGELFF

size: few
V: TRBV6-1
J: TRBJ2-3
D: -
DNA: TGTGCCAGCAGTGCGGGACCCTTAGGACAGTTAGATACGCAGTATTTT
CDR3: CASSAGPLGQLDTQYF

size: -
V: TRBV15
J: TRBJ2-3
D: -
DNA: TGTGCCACCAGCACGGGGGGCGGGGCCACAGATACGCAGTATTTT
CDR3: CATSTGGGATDTQYF

size: few
V: TRBV3-1/TRBV3-2
J: TRBJ2-2
D: -
DNA: TGTGCCAGCAGCCAAGACGAGGGAACCGGGGAGCTGTTTTTT
CDR3: CASSQDEGTGELFF

size: -
V: TRBV19
J: TRBJ1-1
D: TRBD1
DNA: TGTGCCAGTACAGCCCGGACACCAGGGGGTTTATCTGAAGCTTTCTTT
CDR3: CASTARTPGGLSEAFF

size: -
V: TRBV21-1
J: TRBJ1-1
D: -
DNA: TGTGCCAGCAGCAAAGACCGGGACAGGGTGAACACTGAAGCTTTCTTT
CDR3: CASSKDRDRVNTEAFF

size: -
V: TRBV7-2
J: TRBJ1-6
D: -
DNA: TGTGCCAGCAGCCTGAGGACTGGACCCCTCCACTTT
CDR3: CASSLRTGPLHF

size: once
V: TRBV4-2
J: TRBJ2-5
D: -
DNA: TGTGCCAGCAGCCAAAACGATGGGTCTAGAGAGACCCAGTACTTC
CDR3: CASSQNDGSRETQYF

size: -
V: TRBV28
J: TRBJ1-1
D: -
DNA: TGTGCCAGTCCTCCAGCGAACGGGGATACTGAAGCTTTCTTT
CDR3: CASPPANGDTEAFF

size: -
V: TRBV7-9
J: TRBJ1-2
D: TRBD1
DNA: TGTGCCAGCAGCTTAGCCCTGACAGGGATGTATATAGGCTACACCTTC
CDR3: CASSLALTGMYIGYTF

size: -
V: TRBV27
J: TRBJ1-6
D: -
DNA: TGTGCCAGCAGTTTACGAGGGGGCTATAATTCACCCCTCCACTTT
CDR3: CASSLRGGYNSPLHF

size: -
V: TRBV4-1
J: TRBJ2-7
D: -
DNA: TGCGCCAGCAGCCAAGAGAGAGGGAGCTCCTACGAGCAGTACTTC
CDR3: CASSQERGSSYEQYF

size: few
V: TRBV6-2/TRBV6-3
J: TRBJ1-1
D: -
DNA: TGTGCCAGCAGTGTTGGGGGGACGAACACTGAAGCTTTCTTT
CDR3: CASSVGGTNTEAFF

size: -
V: TRBV9
J: TRBJ2-3
D: -
DNA: TGTGCCAGCAGCCCCCGGGGGAGAAGCACAGATACGCAGTATTTT
CDR3: CASSPRGRSTDTQYF

size: few
V: TRBV5-6
J: TRBJ1-1
D: -
DNA: TGTGCCAGCAGCGCACCGTCGACGGGGAAGAACACTGAAGCTTTCTTT
CDR3: CASSAPSTGKNTEAFF